These 31 T cell receptor beta chains were all obtained from the same sample, sequenced in a study of CD8 T cells in Susac syndrome. An input of roughly 0.5 to 1 ug of RNA was subjected to reverse transcription using random hexamers. One entry per CDR3 protein, called by TCRdb with MiXCR from the immunoSEQ multiplex PCR reads. The table shows about 300,000 distinct CDR3 sequences, with 92% occurring only once. The sample was CD4+ T cells from PBMCs. The receptors were sampled from a human donor with multiple sclerosis.

A remark on this clonotype: One end of the junction does not line up with germline, which may come from a read error. J is TRBJ2-2 and V is TRBV7-7; 8 positions match TRBD1. CDR3 length equals 15 residues. Germline V gene lookup returns CDR1 SSHAT and CDR2 FNYEAQ (reference sequence). The CDR3 DNA reads as TGTGCTAGCAGCTTGGACAGGGCGAACACCGGGGAGCTGTTTTTT. Protein product: CASSLDRANTGELFF.

This clonotype has just one count. This CDR3 reads CASSLDSLAGELFF. As DNA, the CDR3 is TGTGCCAGCAGCTTGGACTCCTTGGCCGGGGAGCTGTTTTTT. The chain carries TRBV5-4 and TRBJ2-2; D is unresolved. V lost 0 bases and J lost 6, with 9 bases in between. Germline V CDR1 and CDR2: SGHNT, YYREEE (reference sequence). This CDR3 comprises 14 residues.

CDR3 bases: TGTGCCAGCAGTTACATGGAGGGACACACCGGGGAGCTGTTTTTT. Its translation is CASSYMEGHTGELFF. This chain joins TRBV6-5 and TRBJ2-2; D is perhaps TRBD2 (6 bases). Germline values: CDR1 MNHEY, CDR2 SVGAGI. V lost 2 bases to trimming and J lost 3 bases, with 10 bases between them. The CDR3 totals 15 residues.

V and J are TRBV20-1 and TRBJ2-7, with D unclear. The CDR3 loop spans 12 amino acids. Germline V CDR1 and CDR2: DFQATT, SNEGSKA (reference sequence). Trimming removed 3 bases at V and 1 base at J, with 7 bases between. Here the CDR3 reads CSARVKSYEQYF. CDR3 DNA: TGCAGTGCTAGGGTTAAATCCTACGAGCAGTACTTC.

The V call is TRBV11-2, the J call TRBJ2-3, with 11 bases identical to TRBD2. V lost 3 bases and J lost 2; bases outside the gene matches: 1. CDR3 length equals 15 residues. Germline CDR1 is SGHAT and CDR2 is FQNNGV. CDR3 bases: TGTGCCAGCAGCTTTAGCGGGAGGGCCACAGATACGCAGTATTTT. It translates to CASSFSGRATDTQYF.

The chain uses TRBV7-2 and TRBJ1-1; 7 nucleotides match TRBD1. Germline V lookup: CDR1 SGHTA, CDR2 FQGNSA. After removal of 5 bases from V and 4 bases from J, the junction contained 13 bases not matched to a gene. The CDR3 has 16 residues. This CDR3 reads CASSLPSWRGLTEAFF. The CDR3 coding sequence is TGTGCCAGCAGCCTCCCCTCGTGGAGGGGGCTCACTGAAGCTTTCTTT.

The chain couples TRBV4-2 to TRBJ2-3; 10 positions agree with TRBD2. The junction had 3 bases not matched to a gene; V was cut back by 1 base and J by 2 bases. The germline gives CDR1 LGHNA, CDR2 YNFKEQ. CDR3 length: 16 amino acids. CDR3: CASSQGTSGTTDTQYF. CDR3 sequence (DNA): TGTGCCAGCAGCCAAGGGACTAGCGGAACCACAGATACGCAGTATTTT.

The V gene is TRBV19, the J gene TRBJ1-2; D is uncertain. Germline-derived CDR1 and CDR2 are LNHDA and SQIVND (reference sequence). With 3 bases removed from V and 0 bases from J, the gap between germline ends came to 8 bases. The CDR3 runs 14 residues. DNA for the CDR3: TGTGCCAGTAGTATGCAGACGTCTAACTATGGCTACACCTTC. Amino acid sequence: CASSMQTSNYGYTF.

The chain couples TRBV7-8 to TRBJ1-1; D ambiguous. The germline CDR1 and CDR2 sequences are SGHVS and FQNEAQ. The CDR3 is 15 residues long. V was shortened by 4 bases and J by 2 bases, with 14 bases between the two germline ends. The CDR3 here is CASSSDGRINTEAFF. The CDR3, as DNA: TGTGCCAGCAGCTCCGACGGACGGATCAACACTGAAGCTTTCTTT.

The CDR3 sequence is CAIKREGVTDTQYF. DNA of the CDR3: TGTGCCATCAAGCGGGAGGGGGTGACAGATACGCAGTATTTT. The V gene is TRBV10-3, the J gene TRBJ2-3, with 10 bases that match TRBD2. The ends lost 7 bases at V and 3 bases at J; junction bases unmatched: 4. The CDR3 sequence is 14 residues long. Germline CDR1 reads ENHRY; CDR2 reads SYGVKD.

This clonotype appeared a single time. The rearrangement uses TRBV6-5 and TRBJ2-2; no reliable D call. The V end lost 0 bases, the J end lost 8 bases, and 13 bases lay between the germline ends. The CDR3 has 15 amino acids. Germline V lookup: CDR1 MNHEY, CDR2 SVGAGI. The CDR3 reads CASSYSGTTPGELFF. As DNA, the CDR3 is TGTGCCAGCAGTTACTCGGGCACCACGCCAGGGGAGCTGTTTTTT.

The rearrangement joins TRBV15 to TRBJ2-3, with 9 positions matching TRBD2. In germline, CDR1 is LNHNV, CDR2 YYDKDF (reference sequence). CDR3 size: 15 residues. V trimming: 5 bases; J trimming: 5 bases; junction bases outside the gene matches: 8. CDR3 sequence: CATSRAGGLIDTQYF. CDR3 coding DNA: TGTGCCACCAGCCGGGCGGGGGGGCTCATAGATACGCAGTATTTT.

V usage is TRBV30 and J usage is TRBJ1-1, with D uncertain. V was cut by 2 bases and J by 0 bases, with 13 bases left in between. CDR1 GTSNPN and CDR2 SVGIG come from the germline V gene (reference sequence). The CDR3 extends over 15 amino acids. The CDR3 is CAWSHKGGLNTEAFF. Written as DNA, the CDR3 is TGTGCCTGGAGTCATAAAGGCGGCCTGAACACTGAAGCTTTCTTT.

The gene calls are TRBV6-2 or TRBV6-3 and TRBJ2-3, with 7 bases matching TRBD1. Germline trimming cut 5 bases from V and 0 bases from J; bases unmatched to any gene: 2. CDR1 and CDR2 (germline): MNHEY, SVGEGT. The CDR3 is 14 residues long. The DNA for the CDR3 is TGTGCCAGCAGTGGGACAGCTAGCACAGATACGCAGTATTTT. As protein: CASSGTASTDTQYF.

This clonotype occurred once. The chain couples TRBV5-1 to TRBJ2-3, with D perhaps assigned TRBD1 or TRBD2 (6 bases each). This CDR3 region has 17 residues. CDR1 SGHRS and CDR2 YFSETQ come from the germline V gene. The V end was cut by 3 bases, the J end by 0 bases, with 17 bases between. The CDR3 nucleotides are TGCGCCAGCAGCTGGGGGGCAGTCACCCCTAGCACAGATACGCAGTATTTT. Protein sequence: CASSWGAVTPSTDTQYF.

This rearrangement joins TRBV5-4 to TRBJ2-3; D might be TRBD2 (6 bases). Trimming took 4 bases from V and 4 from J, leaving 22 bases between them. This CDR3 contains 17 residues. Germline-derived CDR1 and CDR2 are SGHNT and YYREEE (reference sequence). The DNA of the CDR3 is TGTGCCAGCAGCCCCTTGGAGGGGATAGGTCTTGCAGATACGCAGTATTTT. Residues: CASSPLEGIGLADTQYF.

J is TRBJ2-6 and V is TRBV5-1; D not certain. Germline CDR1 and CDR2: SGHRS and YFSETQ. Trimming stripped 1 base from V and 0 bases from J, with 5 bases between. The CDR3 has 15 residues. DNA of the CDR3: TGCGCCAGCAGCTTGTTGAACTCTGGGGCCAACGTCCTGACTTTC. It yields the protein CASSLLNSGANVLTF.

This clonotype has only one observation. The V and J genes are TRBV12-5 and TRBJ2-5; TRBD1 aligns across 7 bases. The CDR3 covers 13 residues. The J segment lost 3 bases and the V segment lost 7 bases, leaving 5 bases of the junction unmatched. Germline loops: CDR1 LGHNT, CDR2 FRNRAP. The CDR3 is CASAPGTEETQYF. Here the CDR3 DNA reads TGTGCTAGTGCCCCCGGGACAGAAGAGACCCAGTACTTC.

V and J are TRBV5-1 and TRBJ2-3, with D uncertain. This CDR3 is 15 amino acids long. Germline V CDR1 and CDR2: SGHRS, YFSETQ. Trimming removed 2 bases at V and 2 bases at J, with 12 bases between. The CDR3 coding sequence is TGCGCCAGCAGCTTTGCGGCTCTAGACACAGATACGCAGTATTTT. Amino acids: CASSFAALDTDTQYF.

The chain joins TRBV12-3 or TRBV12-4 to TRBJ2-2, with TRBD2 matching 11 bases. The CDR3 length is 17 residues. V was pared by 3 bases and J by 1 base, with 4 bases of the junction left unmatched. In DNA form, the CDR3 reads TGTGCCAGCAGTTTCTCCGGACTAGCGGGGAACACCGGGGAGCTGTTTTTT. It is translated as CASSFSGLAGNTGELFF.

This clonotype was recorded only once. CDR3: CSARVDGGGADTQYF. DNA of the CDR3: TGCAGTGCTAGAGTGGACGGAGGGGGCGCAGATACGCAGTATTTT. The chain recombines TRBV20-1 with TRBJ2-3; a possible D gene is TRBD1 (7 bases). Germline loops: CDR1 DFQATT, CDR2 SNEGSKA (reference sequence). Trimming removed 1 base from V and 4 bases from J, with 15 bases in between. The CDR3 totals 15 residues.

This rearrangement joins TRBV19 to TRBJ1-1, with D uncertain. CDR1 is LNHDA and CDR2 is SQIVND in the germline V gene (reference sequence). This CDR3 is built from 16 residues. V was pared by 7 bases and J by 0 bases, with 18 bases between. The CDR3 protein is CASTSGQRLMNTEAFF. In DNA form, the CDR3 reads TGTGCCAGTACGAGCGGGCAGCGATTAATGAACACTGAAGCTTTCTTT.

CDR3 protein: CASRGPLGGYTF. In DNA form, the CDR3 reads TGTGCCAGCAGGGGACCCCTAGGAGGCTACACCTTC. V usage is TRBV6-2 or TRBV6-3 and J usage is TRBJ1-2, with D perhaps TRBD1 (5 bases). Germline CDR1 and CDR2: MNHEY and SVGEGT. V dropped 6 bases and J dropped 8 bases, with 13 bases sitting between them. The CDR3 spans 12 residues.

The chain employs TRBV12-5 and TRBJ2-4; 7 positions agree with TRBD1. The CDR3 is made up of 16 amino acids. After removal of 0 bases from V and 6 bases from J, the junction contained 8 bases not matched to a gene. Germline lookup yields CDR1 LGHNT and CDR2 FRNRAP. The CDR3 sequence: CASGLVQGTVRNIQYF. CDR3 in DNA: TGTGCTAGTGGTTTGGTACAGGGGACAGTCCGAAACATTCAGTACTTC.

V gene TRBV29-1 combines with J gene TRBJ2-7, with D unresolved. The V and J ends lost 4 bases and 0 bases respectively, with 10 bases between them. The CDR3 contains 13 residues. Germline values: CDR1 SQVTM, CDR2 ANQGSEA. CDR3: CSVVGRSSYEQYF. DNA for the CDR3: TGCAGCGTTGTGGGCCGATCCTCCTACGAGCAGTACTTC.

V usage is TRBV7-2 and J usage is TRBJ1-2, with 7 bases lining up with TRBD1. Germline V CDR1 and CDR2: SGHTA, FQGNSA. The CDR3 spans 17 residues. Trimming at V came to 5 bases and at J to 8 bases, leaving 20 bases not matched to a gene. The CDR3 nucleotides read TGTGCCAGCAGCCTAGGGGGCCGACAGGGAACCCGAGGAGGCTACACCTTC. Translating gives CASSLGGRQGTRGGYTF.

The genes are TRBV10-2 and TRBJ2-2; no clear D gene. V was clipped by 4 bases and J by 8 bases, with 14 bases between them. The germline CDR1 and CDR2 sequences are WSHSY and SAAADI. The CDR3 sequence is 14 residues long. The CDR3 DNA sequence: TGCGCCAGCAGTGCGAGTAGTGGGTCTGGGGAGCTGTTTTTT. Protein sequence: CASSASSGSGELFF.

This chain connects TRBV6-5 to TRBJ2-1; D is perhaps TRBD1 (5 bases). The CDR3 is 15 residues long. The V gene's germline CDR1 is MNHEY and CDR2 SVGAGI. V lost 6 bases and J lost 0, with 12 bases in between. The chain's CDR3 is CASRPRQSSYNEQFF. CDR3 in DNA: TGTGCCAGCAGGCCCCGACAGAGCTCCTACAATGAGCAGTTCTTC.

This chain uses TRBV20-1 with TRBJ1-1; TRBD1 agrees at 8 bases. The germline gives CDR1 DFQATT, CDR2 SNEGSKA (reference sequence). V gave up 6 bases and J gave up 4 bases; unmatched junction bases: 10. This CDR3 is built from 14 residues. CDR3 region: CSARTGRGGTEAFF. In DNA, the CDR3 is TGCAGTGCGCGGACAGGGCGGGGAGGCACTGAAGCTTTCTTT.

This clonotype appeared a single time. This rearrangement joins TRBV20-1 to TRBJ2-3; 15 positions agree with TRBD2. The J segment lost 5 bases and the V segment lost 5 bases, leaving 2 bases of the junction unmatched. Germline assignment: CDR1 DFQATT and CDR2 SNEGSKA (reference sequence). CDR3 size: 14 residues. CDR3: CSAGLAGGRDTQYF. CDR3 bases: TGCAGTGCTGGACTAGCGGGGGGGCGAGATACGCAGTATTTT.

The rearrangement joins TRBV4-2 to TRBJ1-2; no firm D call. Germline V gene data show CDR1 as LGHNA and CDR2 as YNFKEQ. V was shortened by 2 bases and J by 4 bases, with 2 bases between the two germline ends. The CDR3 consists of 11 residues. The CDR3: CASSQFYGYTF. CDR3 DNA sequence: TGTGCCAGCAGCCAATTCTATGGCTACACCTTC.